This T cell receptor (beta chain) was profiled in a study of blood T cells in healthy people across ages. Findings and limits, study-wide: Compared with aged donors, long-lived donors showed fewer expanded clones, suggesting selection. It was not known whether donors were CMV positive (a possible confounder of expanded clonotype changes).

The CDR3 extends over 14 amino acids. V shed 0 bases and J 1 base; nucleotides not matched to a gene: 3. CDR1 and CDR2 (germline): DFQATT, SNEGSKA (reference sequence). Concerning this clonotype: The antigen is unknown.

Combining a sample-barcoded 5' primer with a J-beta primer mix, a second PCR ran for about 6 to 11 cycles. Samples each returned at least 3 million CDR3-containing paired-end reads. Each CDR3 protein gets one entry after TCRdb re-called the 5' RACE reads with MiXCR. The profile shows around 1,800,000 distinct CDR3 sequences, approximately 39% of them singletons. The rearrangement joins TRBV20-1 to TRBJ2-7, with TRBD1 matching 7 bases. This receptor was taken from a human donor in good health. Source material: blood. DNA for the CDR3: TGCAGTGCTAGAGATTGGGGACAGTCCTACGAGCAGTACTTC. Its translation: CSARDWGQSYEQYF.